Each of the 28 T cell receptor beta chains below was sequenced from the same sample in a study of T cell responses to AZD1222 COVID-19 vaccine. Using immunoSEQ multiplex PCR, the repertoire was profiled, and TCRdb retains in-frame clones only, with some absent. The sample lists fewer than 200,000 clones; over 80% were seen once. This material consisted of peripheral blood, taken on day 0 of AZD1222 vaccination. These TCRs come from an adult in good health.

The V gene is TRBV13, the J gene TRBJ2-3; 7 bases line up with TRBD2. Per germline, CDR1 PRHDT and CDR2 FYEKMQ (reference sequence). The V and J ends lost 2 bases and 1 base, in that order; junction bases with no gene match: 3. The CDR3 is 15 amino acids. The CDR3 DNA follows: TGTGCCAGCAGCTTATGGGGGGGAGGCACAGATACGCAGTATTTT. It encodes CASSLWGGGTDTQYF.

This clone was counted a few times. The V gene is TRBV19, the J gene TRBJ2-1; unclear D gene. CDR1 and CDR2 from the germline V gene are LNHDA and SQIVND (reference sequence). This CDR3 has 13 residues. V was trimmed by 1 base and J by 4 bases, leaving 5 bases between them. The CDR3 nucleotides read TGTGCCAGTAGTATAGCTCAGTACAATGAGCAGTTCTTC. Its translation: CASSIAQYNEQFF.

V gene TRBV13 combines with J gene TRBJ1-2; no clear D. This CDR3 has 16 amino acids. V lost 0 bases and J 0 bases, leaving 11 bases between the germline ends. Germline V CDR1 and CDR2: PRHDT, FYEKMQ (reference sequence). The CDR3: CASSLGLRSTNYGYTF. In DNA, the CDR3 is TGTGCCAGCAGCTTAGGTCTAAGGTCTACTAACTATGGCTACACCTTC.

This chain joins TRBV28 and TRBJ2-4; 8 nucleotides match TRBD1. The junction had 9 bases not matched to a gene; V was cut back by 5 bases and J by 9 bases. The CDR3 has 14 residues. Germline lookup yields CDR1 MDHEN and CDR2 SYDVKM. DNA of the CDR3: TGTGCCAGCAGTGTGTTAGACAGGGGCGGCATTCAGTACTTC. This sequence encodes CASSVLDRGGIQYF.

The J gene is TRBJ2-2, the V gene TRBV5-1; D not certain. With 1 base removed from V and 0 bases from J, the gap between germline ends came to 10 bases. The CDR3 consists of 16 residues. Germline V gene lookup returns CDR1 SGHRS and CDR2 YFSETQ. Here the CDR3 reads CASSLLGRTNTGELFF. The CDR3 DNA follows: TGCGCCAGCAGCTTGCTGGGTAGGACGAACACCGGGGAGCTGTTTTTT.

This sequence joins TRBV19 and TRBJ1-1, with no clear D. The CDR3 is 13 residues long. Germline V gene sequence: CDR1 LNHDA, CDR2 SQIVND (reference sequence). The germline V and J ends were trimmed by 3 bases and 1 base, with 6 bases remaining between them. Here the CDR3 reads CASSITGNTEAFF. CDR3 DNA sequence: TGTGCCAGTAGTATTACGGGGAACACTGAAGCTTTCTTT.

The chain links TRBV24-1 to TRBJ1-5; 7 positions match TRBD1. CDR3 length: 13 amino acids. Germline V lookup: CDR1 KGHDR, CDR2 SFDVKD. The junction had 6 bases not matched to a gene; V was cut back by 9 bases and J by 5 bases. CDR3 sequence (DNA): TGTGCCACCCAGGGGGGCTTCGATCAGCCCCAGCATTTT. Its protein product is CATQGGFDQPQHF.

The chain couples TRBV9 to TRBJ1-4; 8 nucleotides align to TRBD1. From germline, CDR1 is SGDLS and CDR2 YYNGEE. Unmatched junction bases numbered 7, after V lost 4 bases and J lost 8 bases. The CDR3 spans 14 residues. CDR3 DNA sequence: TGTGCCAGCAGCCCCGGACAGGGAGTAGAAAAACTGTTTTTT. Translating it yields CASSPGQGVEKLFF.

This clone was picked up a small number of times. This CDR3 is CASSPQDYGYTF. CDR3 bases: TGTGCCAGCTCACCTCAGGACTATGGCTACACCTTC. The V gene is TRBV18, the J gene TRBJ1-2, with D unclear. The CDR3 is made up of 12 amino acids. Trimming left V 3 bases short and J 3 bases short, with 5 bases between. Germline CDR1 and CDR2: KGHSH and LQKENI.

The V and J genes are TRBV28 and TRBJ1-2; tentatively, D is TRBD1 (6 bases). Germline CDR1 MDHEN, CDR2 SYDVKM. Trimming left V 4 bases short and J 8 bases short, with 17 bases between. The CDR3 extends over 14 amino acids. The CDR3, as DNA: TGTGCCAGCAGTTATTCACATTTGGGGGCAGGCTACACCTTC. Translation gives CASSYSHLGAGYTF.

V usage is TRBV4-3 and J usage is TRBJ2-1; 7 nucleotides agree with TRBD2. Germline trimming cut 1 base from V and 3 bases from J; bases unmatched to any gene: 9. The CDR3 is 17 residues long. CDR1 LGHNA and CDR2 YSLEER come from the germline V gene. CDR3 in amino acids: CASSQAPSGQLYNEQFF. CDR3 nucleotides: TGCGCCAGCAGCCAAGCCCCTAGCGGCCAACTCTACAATGAGCAGTTCTTC.

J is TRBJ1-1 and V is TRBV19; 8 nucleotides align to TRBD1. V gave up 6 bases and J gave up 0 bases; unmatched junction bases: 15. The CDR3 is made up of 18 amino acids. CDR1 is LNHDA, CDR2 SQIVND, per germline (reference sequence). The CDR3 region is CASSSRGQVVRMNTEAFF. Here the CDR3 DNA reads TGTGCCAGTAGCTCAAGGGGACAGGTGGTCCGCATGAACACTGAAGCTTTCTTT.

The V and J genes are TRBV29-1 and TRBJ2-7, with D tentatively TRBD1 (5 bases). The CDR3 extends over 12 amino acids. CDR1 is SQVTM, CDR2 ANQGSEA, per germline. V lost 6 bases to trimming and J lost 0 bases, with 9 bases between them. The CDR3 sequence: CSVMTDSYEQYF. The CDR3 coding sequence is TGCAGCGTAATGACAGACTCCTACGAGCAGTACTTC.

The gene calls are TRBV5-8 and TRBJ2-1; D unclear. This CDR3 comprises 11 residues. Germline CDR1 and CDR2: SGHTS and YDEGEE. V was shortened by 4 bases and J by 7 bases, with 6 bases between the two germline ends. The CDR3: CASSRMNEQFF. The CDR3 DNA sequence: TGTGCCAGCAGCCGGATGAATGAGCAGTTCTTC.

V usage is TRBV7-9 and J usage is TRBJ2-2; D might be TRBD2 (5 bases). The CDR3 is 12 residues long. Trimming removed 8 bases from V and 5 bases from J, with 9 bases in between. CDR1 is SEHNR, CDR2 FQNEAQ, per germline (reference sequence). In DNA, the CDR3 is TGTGCCAGCGAGAGGGTGACCGGGGAGCTGTTTTTT. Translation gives CASERVTGELFF.

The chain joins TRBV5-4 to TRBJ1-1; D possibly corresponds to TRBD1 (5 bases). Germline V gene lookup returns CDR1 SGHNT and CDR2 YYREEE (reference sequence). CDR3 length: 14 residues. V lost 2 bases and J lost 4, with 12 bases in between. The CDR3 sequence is CASSFRGGGTEAFF. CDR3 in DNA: TGTGCCAGCAGCTTTCGGGGTGGGGGCACTGAAGCTTTCTTT.

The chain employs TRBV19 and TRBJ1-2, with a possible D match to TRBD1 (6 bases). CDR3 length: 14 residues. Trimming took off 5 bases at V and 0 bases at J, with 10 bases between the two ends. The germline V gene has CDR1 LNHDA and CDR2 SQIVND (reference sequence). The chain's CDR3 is CASSQQGPNYGYTF. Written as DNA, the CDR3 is TGTGCCAGTAGTCAACAGGGACCTAACTATGGCTACACCTTC.

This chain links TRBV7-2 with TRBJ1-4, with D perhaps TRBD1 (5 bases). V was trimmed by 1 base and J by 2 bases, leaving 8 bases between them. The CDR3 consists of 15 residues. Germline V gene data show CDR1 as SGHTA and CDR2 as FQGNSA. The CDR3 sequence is CASSLGGGTNEKLFF. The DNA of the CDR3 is TGTGCCAGCAGCTTAGGGGGCGGGACTAATGAAAAACTGTTTTTT.

CDR3 DNA: TGTGCCAGCAGTATCGACAGGGCCCATGGGAACACCATATATTTT. It specifies CASSIDRAHGNTIYF. The chain combines TRBV28 with TRBJ1-3; TRBD1 matches 7 bases. V gave up 5 bases and J gave up 7 bases; unmatched junction bases: 11. CDR3 size: 15 residues. The germline V gene has CDR1 MDHEN and CDR2 SYDVKM. The whole variable domain, filled in from reference TRBV28 and TRBJ1-3, reads DVKVTQSSRYLVKRTGEKVFLECVQDMDHENMFWYRQDPGLGLRLIYFSYDVKMKEKGDIPEGYSVSREKKERFSLILESASTNQTSMYLCASSIDRAHGNTIYFGEGSWLTVV.

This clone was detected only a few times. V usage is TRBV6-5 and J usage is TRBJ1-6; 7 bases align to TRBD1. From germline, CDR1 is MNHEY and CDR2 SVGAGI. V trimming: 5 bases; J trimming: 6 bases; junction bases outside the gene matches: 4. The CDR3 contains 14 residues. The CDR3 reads CASSHRQGNSPLHF. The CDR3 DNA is TGTGCCAGCAGTCACCGACAGGGTAATTCACCCCTCCACTTT.

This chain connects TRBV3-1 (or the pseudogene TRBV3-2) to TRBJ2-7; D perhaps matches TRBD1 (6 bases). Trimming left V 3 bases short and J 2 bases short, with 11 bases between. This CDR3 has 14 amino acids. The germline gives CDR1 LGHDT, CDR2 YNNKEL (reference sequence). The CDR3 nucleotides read TGTGCCAGCAGCCATAACAGGGACACCTACGAGCAGTACTTC. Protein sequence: CASSHNRDTYEQYF.

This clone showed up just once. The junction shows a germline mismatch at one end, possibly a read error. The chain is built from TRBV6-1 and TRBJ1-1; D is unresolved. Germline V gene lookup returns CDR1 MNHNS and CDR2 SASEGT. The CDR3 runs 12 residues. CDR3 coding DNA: TGTGCCAGCGGTGAGGGGAACACTGAAGCTTTCTTT. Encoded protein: CASGEGNTEAFF.

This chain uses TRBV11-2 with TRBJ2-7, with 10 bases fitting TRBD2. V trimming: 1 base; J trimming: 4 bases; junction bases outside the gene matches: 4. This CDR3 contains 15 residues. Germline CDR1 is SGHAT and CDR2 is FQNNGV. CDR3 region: CASSLASGRFYEQYF. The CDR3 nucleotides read TGTGCCAGCAGCTTAGCTAGCGGGAGATTTTACGAGCAGTACTTC.

The chain's CDR3 is CASSETVGTGGIRGGYTF. CDR3 DNA: TGTGCCAGCAGTGAAACTGTTGGGACAGGGGGCATTCGAGGTGGCTACACCTTC. The chain recombines TRBV6-1 with TRBJ1-2; 12 bases align to TRBD1. The CDR3 is made up of 18 amino acids. The germline V gene has CDR1 MNHNS and CDR2 SASEGT. After removal of 2 bases from V and 7 bases from J, the junction contained 14 bases not matched to a gene.

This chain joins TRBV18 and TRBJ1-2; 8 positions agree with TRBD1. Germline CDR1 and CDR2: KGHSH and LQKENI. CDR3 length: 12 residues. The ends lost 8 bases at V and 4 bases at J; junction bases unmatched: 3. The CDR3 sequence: CASPGTGYGYTF. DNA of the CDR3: TGTGCCAGCCCCGGGACAGGCTATGGCTACACCTTC.

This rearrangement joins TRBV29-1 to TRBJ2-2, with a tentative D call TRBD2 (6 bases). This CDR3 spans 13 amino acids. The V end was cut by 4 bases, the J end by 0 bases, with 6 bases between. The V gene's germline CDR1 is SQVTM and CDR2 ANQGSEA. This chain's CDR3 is CSVASANTGELFF. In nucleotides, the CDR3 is TGCAGCGTTGCTAGCGCGAACACCGGGGAGCTGTTTTTT.

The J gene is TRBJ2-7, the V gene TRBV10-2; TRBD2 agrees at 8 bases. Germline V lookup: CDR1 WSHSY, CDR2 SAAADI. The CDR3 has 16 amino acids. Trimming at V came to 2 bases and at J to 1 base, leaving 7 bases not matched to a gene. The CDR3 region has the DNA TGCGCCAGCAGTGAGCCCGGCGGGGGGTCATCCTACGAGCAGTACTTC. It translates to CASSEPGGGSSYEQYF.

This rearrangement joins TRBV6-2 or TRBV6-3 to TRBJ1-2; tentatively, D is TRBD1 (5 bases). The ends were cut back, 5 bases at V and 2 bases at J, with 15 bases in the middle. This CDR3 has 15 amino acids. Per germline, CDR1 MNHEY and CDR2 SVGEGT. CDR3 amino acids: CASSTRGPTNYGYTF. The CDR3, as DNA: TGTGCCAGCAGTACCCGGGGACCGACCAACTATGGCTACACCTTC.